The present T cell receptor (beta chain) was sequenced within a study of T cell changes during pregnancy in multiple sclerosis. Sequencing used immunoSEQ multiplex PCR; TCRdb keeps in-frame clones, though not all of them. The sample has about 110,000 clones, 92% seen once. CDR1 is SGHNT, CDR2 YYREEE, per germline (reference sequence). Between the trimmed V and J ends, which lost 1 base and 0 bases, there was a span of 7 bases. The CDR3 is 14 amino acids. This specimen was peripheral blood, taken in the third trimester of pregnancy. V and J are TRBV5-4 and TRBJ1-1; D not certain. This clonotype was sampled from a female donor with multiple sclerosis, enrolled in a pregnancy study. As DNA, the CDR3 is TGTGCCAGCAGCTTGCGAAGCATGAACACTGAAGCTTTCTTT. It encodes CASSLRSMNTEAFF.